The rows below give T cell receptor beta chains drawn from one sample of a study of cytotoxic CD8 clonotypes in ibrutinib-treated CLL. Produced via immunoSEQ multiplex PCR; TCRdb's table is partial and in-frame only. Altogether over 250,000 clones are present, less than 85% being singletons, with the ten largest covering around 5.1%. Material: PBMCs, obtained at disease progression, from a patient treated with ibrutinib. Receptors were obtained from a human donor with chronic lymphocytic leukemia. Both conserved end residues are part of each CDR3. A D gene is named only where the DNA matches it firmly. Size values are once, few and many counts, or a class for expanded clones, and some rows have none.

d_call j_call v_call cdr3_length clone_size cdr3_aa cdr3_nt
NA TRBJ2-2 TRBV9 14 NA CASSPGVGTGELFF TGTGCCAGCAGCCCGGGGGTGGGCACCGGGGAGCTGTTTTTT
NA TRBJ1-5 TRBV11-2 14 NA CASSFGGSNQPQHF TGTGCCAGCAGCTTCGGTGGAAGCAATCAGCCCCAGCATTTT
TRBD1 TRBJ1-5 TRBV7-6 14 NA CASSMDRGGEPQHF TGTGCCAGCAGCATGGACAGGGGCGGGGAGCCCCAGCATTTT
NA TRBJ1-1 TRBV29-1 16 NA CSVGGGVLRGATEAFF TGCAGCGTTGGGGGAGGGGTCCTTCGGGGAGCCACTGAAGCTTTCTTT
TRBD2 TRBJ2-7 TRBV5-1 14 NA CASSPGLAVQQQYF TGCGCCAGCAGCCCGGGACTAGCGGTCCAGCAGCAGTACTTC
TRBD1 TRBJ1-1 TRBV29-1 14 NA CSVKPGTGDTEAFF TGCAGCGTTAAACCCGGGACAGGGGACACTGAAGCTTTCTTT
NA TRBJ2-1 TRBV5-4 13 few CASCISPYNEQFF TGTGCCTCGTGCATTTCCCCCTACAATGAGCAGTTCTTC
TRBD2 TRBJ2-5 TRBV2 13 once CASSGGEGETQYF TGTGCCAGCAGTGGAGGGGAGGGCGAGACCCAGTACTTC
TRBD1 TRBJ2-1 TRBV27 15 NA CASSLSGTGSNEQFF TGTGCCAGCAGTTTATCTGGGACAGGGTCCAATGAGCAGTTCTTC
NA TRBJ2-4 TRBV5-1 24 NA CASSLVEGGERSPLGILAKNIQYF TGCGCCAGCAGCTTGGTGGAAGGGGGGGAGCGGTCTCCCCTAGGTATCCTAGCCAAAAACATTCAGTACTTC
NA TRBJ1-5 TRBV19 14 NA CASSPGMGNQPQHF TGTGCCAGTAGCCCCGGCATGGGCAATCAGCCCCAGCATTTT
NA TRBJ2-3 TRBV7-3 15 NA CASSLLGTSTDTQYF TGTGCCAGCAGCTTATTGGGGACTAGCACAGATACGCAGTATTTT
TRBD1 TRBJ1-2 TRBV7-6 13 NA CASSLSGGEGYTF TGTGCCAGCAGCTTGTCAGGGGGAGAAGGCTACACCTTC
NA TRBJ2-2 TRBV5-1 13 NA CASSFLDTGELFF TGCGCCAGCAGCTTCCTGGACACCGGGGAGCTGTTTTTT
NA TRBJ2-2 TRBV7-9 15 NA CASSLAVGITGELFF TGTGCCAGCAGCTTAGCGGTAGGAATCACCGGGGAGCTGTTTTTT
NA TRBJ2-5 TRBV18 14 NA CASSPTGPQETQYF TGTGCCAGCTCACCCACAGGGCCTCAAGAGACCCAGTACTTC
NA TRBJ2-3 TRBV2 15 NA CASRSTSLSTDTQYF TGTGCCAGCAGGTCGACTAGTCTAAGCACAGATACGCAGTATTTT
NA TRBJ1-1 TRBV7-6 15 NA CASSLGGNMNTEAFF TGTGCCAGCAGCTTAGGTGGCAACATGAACACTGAAGCTTTCTTT
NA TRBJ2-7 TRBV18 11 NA CASSGTYEQYF TGTGCCAGCTCAGGCACCTACGAGCAGTACTTC
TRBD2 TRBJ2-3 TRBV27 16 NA CASSIGIAGPTDTQYF TGTGCCAGCAGTATCGGGATAGCGGGACCCACAGATACGCAGTATTTT
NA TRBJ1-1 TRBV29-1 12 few CSVGDSNTEAFF TGCAGCGTGGGGGACTCTAACACTGAAGCTTTCTTT
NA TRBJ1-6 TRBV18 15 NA CASSPTGALNSPLHF TGTGCCAGCTCACCTACCGGGGCGCTTAATTCACCCCTCCACTTT
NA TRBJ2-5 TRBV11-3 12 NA CASSKQGGTQYF TGTGCCAGCAGCAAACAGGGCGGGACCCAGTACTTC
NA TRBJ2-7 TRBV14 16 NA CASSQVGTSLTYEQYF TGTGCCAGCAGCCAAGTTGGTACTAGCCTGACCTACGAGCAGTACTTC
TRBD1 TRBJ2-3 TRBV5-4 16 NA CASSPGQGTSTDTQYF TGTGCCAGCAGCCCGGGACAGGGAACTAGCACAGATACGCAGTATTTT
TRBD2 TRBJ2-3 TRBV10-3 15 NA CAIKNRLAGLDTQYF TGTGCCATCAAGAACAGACTAGCGGGGTTAGATACGCAGTATTTT
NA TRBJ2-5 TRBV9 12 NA CASSGRRETQYF TGTGCCAGCAGCGGGAGGAGGGAGACCCAGTACTTC
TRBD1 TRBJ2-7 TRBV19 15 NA CASSIPGTGPYEQYF TGTGCCAGTAGTATCCCTGGGACAGGTCCCTACGAGCAGTACTTC
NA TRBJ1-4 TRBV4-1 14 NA CASSVGDDGEKLFF TGCGCCAGCAGCGTCGGCGACGACGGTGAAAAACTGTTTTTT
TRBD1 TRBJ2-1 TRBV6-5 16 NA CASSYGDRGFANEQFF TGTGCCAGCAGTTACGGCGACAGGGGGTTTGCCAATGAGCAGTTCTTC
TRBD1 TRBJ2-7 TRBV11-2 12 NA CARGQENYEQYF TGTGCCAGAGGACAGGAGAACTACGAGCAGTACTTC
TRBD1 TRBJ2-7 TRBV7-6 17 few CASSLVKGAENGYEQYF TGTGCCAGCAGCTTGGTGAAGGGGGCGGAGAACGGGTACGAGCAGTACTTC